These 7 T cell receptor beta chains were all obtained from the same sample, sequenced in a study of CD8 T cells in Susac syndrome. The RNA input was roughly 0.45 to 1 ug, and it was reverse transcribed with random hexamers. Each CDR3 protein is one row after TCRdb ran MiXCR on the immunoSEQ multiplex PCR reads. This table has some 180,000 distinct CDR3 sequences, around 94% appearing once. Material: CD4+ T cells from PBMCs. These receptor sequences come from a human donor with Susac syndrome.

The rearrangement uses TRBV19 and TRBJ2-2; 7 bases are shared with TRBD1. CDR3 length equals 14 residues. V was clipped by 3 bases and J by 6 bases; unmatched bases: 4. The germline V gene encodes CDR1 LNHDA and CDR2 SQIVND (reference sequence). The CDR3 nucleotides read TGTGCCAGTAGTATCGACAGGGTTGCCGGGGAGCTGTTTTTT. Protein: CASSIDRVAGELFF.

This clonotype has a handful of counts. The chain joins TRBV3-1 to TRBJ1-4; tentatively, D is TRBD1 (6 bases). V was shortened by 4 bases and J by 5 bases, with 11 bases between the two germline ends. The CDR3 sequence is 14 residues long. Germline CDR1 reads LGHDT; CDR2 reads YNNKEL (reference sequence). The CDR3 DNA is TGTGCCAGCAGCCGTACCGGGACAAATGAAAAACTGTTTTTT. Its protein product is CASSRTGTNEKLFF.

The CDR3 sequence is CASSTDIGNQPQHF. The CDR3 DNA reads TGTGCCAGCAGTACGGACATAGGCAATCAGCCCCAGCATTTT. This chain connects TRBV2 to TRBJ1-5, with a weak D call TRBD1 (5 bases). With 5 bases removed from V and 2 bases from J, the gap between germline ends came to 10 bases. In germline, CDR1 is SNHLY, CDR2 FYNNEI. The CDR3 contains 14 residues.

The chain couples TRBV12-3 or TRBV12-4 to TRBJ2-7; TRBD2 might be the D (6 bases). V lost 7 bases and J lost 4, with 14 bases in between. The length of the CDR3 is 13 residues. The CDR3 bases are TGTGCCAGCACCCGGGACTCGTCTTACGAGCAGTACTTC. The encoded protein is CASTRDSSYEQYF.

The chain employs TRBV7-9 and TRBJ1-1; tentatively, D is TRBD1 (5 bases). Trimming took off 8 bases at V and 0 bases at J, with 13 bases between the two ends. Germline loops: CDR1 SEHNR, CDR2 FQNEAQ (reference sequence). CDR3 length: 14 residues. The CDR3 DNA sequence: TGTGCCAGCGGACCGGGGGGTTTGAACACTGAAGCTTTCTTT. This gives the protein CASGPGGLNTEAFF.

CDR3 sequence (DNA): TGTGCCTGGAGTGATGGGGCGGGGGAGCAGTACTTC. Translating gives CAWSDGAGEQYF. The chain is built from TRBV30 and TRBJ2-7; the D gene is possibly TRBD2 (6 bases). CDR1 and CDR2 (germline): GTSNPN, SVGIG (reference sequence). The CDR3 consists of 12 residues. Trimming stripped 1 base from V and 7 bases from J, with 11 bases between.

The chain employs TRBV6-6 and TRBJ1-2; maybe TRBD1 (6 bases). The CDR3 sequence is 14 residues long. V was shortened by 4 bases and J by 10 bases, with 19 bases between the two germline ends. Germline-derived CDR1 and CDR2 are MNHNY and SVGAGI (reference sequence). This CDR3 reads CASSFRTESPLYTF. In DNA, the CDR3 is TGTGCCAGCAGTTTTCGGACAGAGTCGCCCCTCTACACCTTC.